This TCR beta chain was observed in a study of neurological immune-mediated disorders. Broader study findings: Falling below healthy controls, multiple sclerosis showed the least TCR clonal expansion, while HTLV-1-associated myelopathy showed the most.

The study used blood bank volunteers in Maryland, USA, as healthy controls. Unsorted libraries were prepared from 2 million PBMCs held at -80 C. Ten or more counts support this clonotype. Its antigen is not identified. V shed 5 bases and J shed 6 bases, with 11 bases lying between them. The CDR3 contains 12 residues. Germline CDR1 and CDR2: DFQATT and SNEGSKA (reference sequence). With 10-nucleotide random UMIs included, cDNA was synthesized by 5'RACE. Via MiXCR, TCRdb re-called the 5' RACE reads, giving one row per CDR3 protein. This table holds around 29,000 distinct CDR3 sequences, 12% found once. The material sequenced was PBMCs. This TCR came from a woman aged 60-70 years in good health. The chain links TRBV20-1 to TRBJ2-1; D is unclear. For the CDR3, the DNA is TGCAGTGCTCCACGAGCGAGCAATGAGCAGTTCTTC. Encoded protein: CSAPRASNEQFF.